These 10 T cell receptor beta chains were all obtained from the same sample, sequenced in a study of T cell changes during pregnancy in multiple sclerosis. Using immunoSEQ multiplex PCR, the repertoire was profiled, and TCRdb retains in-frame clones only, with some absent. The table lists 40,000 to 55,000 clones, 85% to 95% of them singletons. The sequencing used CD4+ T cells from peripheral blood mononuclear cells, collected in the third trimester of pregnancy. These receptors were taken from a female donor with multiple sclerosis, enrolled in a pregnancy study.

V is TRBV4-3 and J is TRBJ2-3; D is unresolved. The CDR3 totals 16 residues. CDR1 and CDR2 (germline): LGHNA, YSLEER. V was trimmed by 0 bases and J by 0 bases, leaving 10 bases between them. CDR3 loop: CASSQDSRFSTDTQYF. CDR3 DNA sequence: TGCGCCAGCAGCCAAGATTCGCGGTTTAGCACAGATACGCAGTATTTT.

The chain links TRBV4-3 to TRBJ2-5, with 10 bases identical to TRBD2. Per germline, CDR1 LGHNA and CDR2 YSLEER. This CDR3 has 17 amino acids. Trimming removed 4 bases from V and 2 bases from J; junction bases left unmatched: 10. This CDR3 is CASSPRFIAGGQETQYF. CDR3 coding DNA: TGCGCCAGCAGCCCGCGTTTCATAGCGGGGGGACAAGAGACCCAGTACTTC.

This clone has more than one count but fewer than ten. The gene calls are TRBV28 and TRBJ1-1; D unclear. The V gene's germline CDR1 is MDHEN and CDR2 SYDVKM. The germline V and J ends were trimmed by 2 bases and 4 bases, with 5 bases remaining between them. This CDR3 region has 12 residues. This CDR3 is CASSLPSTEAFF. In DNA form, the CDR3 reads TGTGCCAGCAGTTTACCCAGCACTGAAGCTTTCTTT.

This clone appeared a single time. CDR3 DNA: TGTGCCAGCAGCTTAATAAATGTAGGGAGCTCTGGAAACACCATATATTTT. Translating gives CASSLINVGSSGNTIYF. The gene calls are TRBV11-2 and TRBJ1-3; the D is unclear. Germline CDR1 SGHAT, CDR2 FQNNGV. The V end lost 2 bases, the J end lost 0 bases, and 14 bases lay between the germline ends. The CDR3 contains 17 residues.

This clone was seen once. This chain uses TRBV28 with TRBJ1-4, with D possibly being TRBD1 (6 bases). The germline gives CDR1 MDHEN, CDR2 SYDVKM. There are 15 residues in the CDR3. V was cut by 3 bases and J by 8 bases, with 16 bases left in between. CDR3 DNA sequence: TGTGCCAGCAGTTTTAACAGGGATTTCGAGGAAAAACTGTTTTTT. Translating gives CASSFNRDFEEKLFF.

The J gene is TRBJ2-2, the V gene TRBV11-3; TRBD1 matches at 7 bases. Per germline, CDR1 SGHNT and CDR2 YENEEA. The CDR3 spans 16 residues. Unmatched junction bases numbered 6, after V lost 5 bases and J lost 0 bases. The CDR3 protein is CASSLMTGTNTGELFF. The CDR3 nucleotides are TGTGCCAGCAGCCTGATGACAGGGACGAACACCGGGGAGCTGTTTTTT. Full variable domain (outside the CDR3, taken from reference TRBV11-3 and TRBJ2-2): EAGVVQSPRYKIIEKKQPVAFWCNPISGHNTLYWYLQNLGQGPELLIRYENEEAVDDSQLPKDRFSAERLKGVDSTLKIQPAELGDSAVYLCASSLMTGTNTGELFFGEGSRLTVL.

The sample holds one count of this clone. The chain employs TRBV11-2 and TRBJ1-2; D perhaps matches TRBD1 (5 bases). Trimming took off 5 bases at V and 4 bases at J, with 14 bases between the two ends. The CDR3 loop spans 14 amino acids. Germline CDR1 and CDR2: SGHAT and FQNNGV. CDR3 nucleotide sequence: TGTGCCAGCAGCCTGAGTGGGGGGGTCTATGGCTACACCTTC. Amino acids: CASSLSGGVYGYTF.

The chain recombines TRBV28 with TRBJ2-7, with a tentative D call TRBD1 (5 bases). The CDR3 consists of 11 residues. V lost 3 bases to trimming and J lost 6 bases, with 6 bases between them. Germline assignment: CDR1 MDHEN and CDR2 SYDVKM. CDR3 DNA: TGTGCCAGCAGTTTCAGGGCCGAGCAGTACTTC. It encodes CASSFRAEQYF.

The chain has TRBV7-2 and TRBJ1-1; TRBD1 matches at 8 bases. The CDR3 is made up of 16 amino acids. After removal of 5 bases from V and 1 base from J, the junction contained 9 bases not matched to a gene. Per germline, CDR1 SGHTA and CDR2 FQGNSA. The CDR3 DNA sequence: TGTGCCAGCAGCCGCTGGCAGGGGGCAGGGAACACTGAAGCTTTCTTT. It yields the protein CASSRWQGAGNTEAFF.

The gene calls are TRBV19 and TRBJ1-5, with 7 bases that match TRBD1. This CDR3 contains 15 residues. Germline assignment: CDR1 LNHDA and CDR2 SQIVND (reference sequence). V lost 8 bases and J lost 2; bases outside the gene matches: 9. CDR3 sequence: CASRTGVLGNQPQHF. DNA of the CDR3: TGTGCCAGTCGAACAGGGGTTTTGGGCAATCAGCCCCAGCATTTT.